The text below deals with one T cell receptor (beta chain). What it recognizes is unknown. TCRdb used MiXCR to reprocess the reads, holding one entry per CDR3 protein. Of roughly 920,000 distinct CDR3 sequences in the sample, roughly 31% are singletons; the top ten hold about an eighth. The data were taken from a study of T cell repertoires in cytomegalovirus infection. As for the study in general: Epitope selection comprised recently identified HLA-C-restricted CMV epitopes and well-studied HLA-B-restricted CMV epitopes. Study-level findings and limits: Dominant in the ex vivo response were TCR beta clonotypes restricted by HLA-C and specific for CMV.

Deletions cut 4 bases from V and 4 bases from J, with 10 bases between. Germline V gives CDR1 MDHEN, CDR2 SYDVKM. This CDR3 has 13 residues. The chain couples TRBV28 to TRBJ1-2; no firm D call. The TCR originated in a human donor in good health (CMV status not recorded). Some clones in this sample may be carry-over from other donors' samples. The source was cultured CD8+ T cells from PBMCs, collected from culture after CMV antigen stimulation. CDR3 sequence (DNA): TGTGCCAGCAGTTCTGACGCGGGCTATGGCTACACCTTC. This sequence encodes CASSSDAGYGYTF.